The present T cell receptor (beta chain) was sequenced within a study of blood T cells in healthy people across ages. In the study overall: Template-switching capture recovered about one barcoded beta molecule per two T cells. Study-level results: The fall in TCR beta diversity per million T cells was roughly linear with age.

Together with a sample-barcoded 5' primer, a J-beta primer mix was included in a second PCR lasting roughly 7 to 11 cycles. In TCRdb, the 5' RACE reads were re-called with MiXCR into one record per CDR3 protein. Counted here are about 1.4 million distinct CDR3 sequences, almost 60% occurring once; the ten biggest clones make up about 6.7%. Germline V gives CDR1 MNHEY, CDR2 SMNVEV (reference sequence). Trimming removed 5 bases from V and 6 bases from J; junction bases left unmatched: 0. The length of the CDR3 is 12 residues. About this clonotype: The target antigen is unknown.

The specimen was blood. The chain couples TRBV27 to TRBJ1-1; 10 positions match TRBD1. The origin of this receptor is a man between 18 and 29 years old in good health. The CDR3 here is CASSGQGAEAFF. In DNA form, the CDR3 reads TGTGCCAGCAGTGGACAGGGGGCTGAAGCTTTCTTT.